This TCR beta chain was identified in a study of cytotoxic CD8 clonotypes in ibrutinib-treated CLL. Study-wide points: Rising at ibrutinib response, clonality subsequently fell back toward baseline at progression.

Germline CDR1 reads SGHRS; CDR2 reads YFSETQ. This CDR3 region has 16 residues. Between the trimmed V and J ends, which lost 4 bases and 6 bases, there was a span of 20 bases. A remark on this clone: No antigen is known for it.

Some clones are missing from TCRdb's copy, which holds only in-frame ones; the method was immunoSEQ multiplex PCR. The sample contains around 97,000 clones, 78% of which appear only once. Around 2 micrograms of genomic DNA came from cryopreserved PBMCs for TCR beta libraries. This receptor was identified in a human donor with chronic lymphocytic leukemia. This sequence joins TRBV5-1 and TRBJ2-1, with no clear D. The source was PBMCs, collected after 12 months of ibrutinib treatment. The CDR3 protein is CASSPTSGPQINEQFF. CDR3 in DNA: TGCGCCAGCAGCCCAACGTCAGGCCCCCAGATCAATGAGCAGTTCTTC.